The present entry profiles one T cell receptor beta chain with its context. What antigen it recognizes has not been identified. No base-level quality is on record; no much larger clone is a single base apart. The High Capacity cDNA Reverse Transcription Kit was used to reverse transcribe all of the isolated RNA, meaning that expressed TCRB transcripts were what got sequenced. Deep immunoSEQ sequencing was applied to naive, central memory and regulatory T cell samples, giving an average of about 3.7 million total reads per sample. Sorted cells were lysed in RLT buffer, and RNA was extracted using DNase-treated RNeasy Micro or Mini kits according to cell number. Each cell subset was processed separately to prevent cross-contamination, with patient and healthy donor samples processed together. The immunoSEQ multiplex PCR was used to amplify TCRB sequences from cDNA, generating 87-bp fragments that spanned the CDR3 region. Amplicons were sequenced on the Illumina HiSeq platform. Per the authors' processing: PCR bias was corrected computationally using synthetic template baselines, and reads within Hamming distance 2 were collapsed, with unmergeable singletons discarded. Reads were aligned to IMGT to assign V, D and J genes, CDR3 length, and insertions or deletions at six rearrangement sites. Within each subset, clonotype counts were normalized to sorted cell number, and only after that were true diversity and Gini coefficients computed with the tcR R package. The overlap coefficient, calculated on TCRB nucleotide sequences, was used to measure repertoire sharing. This is the immuneACCESS table as TCRdb keeps it, with only in-frame sequences that have V and J called. A part of the clones is gone; compared with another copy, unresolved V genes explain less than half, and the rest is unexplained. The D gene and trimming were derived from the DNA, and the V and J assignments and clone size from that table. Here the sample has 150,000 to 180,000 clones; around 10% occur a single time. The top ten clones comprise 0.5% of the sample.

The data are from a study of beta chain features in type 1 diabetes (dated by TCRdb to 2017 to 2018). In terms of the full investigation: Mean age, gender distribution, total cell number and subset yield did not differ between patients and healthy donors. Across all samples, some 100,000,000 sorted cells were examined, and cell number per subset correlated strongly with RNA yield. The study compared the TCRB repertoires of sorted circulating CD4+ T cell subsets in recently diagnosed type 1 diabetes patients with those in matched healthy donors. Regulatory and stem cell-like memory subsets were obtained from only 8 patients and about eight healthy donors, while naive and central memory subsets were obtained from all 28 donors. Results the study describes overall, beyond this receptor: A moderate but significant shortening of TCRB CDR3 length was observed in type 1 diabetes patients in all four CD4+ subsets. Fewer insertions and more nucleotide deletions at VDJ recombination sites were observed in patients with type 1 diabetes, implying thymic rearrangement abnormalities. Because small numbers of individuals were included in the HLA sub-analyses, any influence of HLA type on TCRB rearrangement was left unresolved. Because cDNA rather than genomic DNA was sequenced, highly expressing activated cells could have been over-represented, although no difference in activation and CD3 levels was found between groups. Naive, central memory and regulatory TCRB repertoires appeared to be more alike among patients than among healthy donors. Shorter templates might be favored by PCR, yet because patient and control samples were amplified and corrected together, any such skew would affect both groups equally.

From V the trimming removes 4 bases and from J it removes 2 bases, while the gene matches leave 5 bases of the junction unaccounted for. The CDR3 runs 15 amino acids, cysteine and phenylalanine included. The entry retains the CDR3 DNA only, 45 bases that are in frame from base 1. The germline V gene encodes CDR1 LGHNA and CDR2 YNFKEQ. From each donor, a single peripheral blood sample of 100 to 150 mL on average was drawn into heparinised tubes. A BD FACSAria II was used to sort naive, central memory, regulatory and stem cell-like memory CD4+ T cells with a panel that included CD45RO, CCR7, CD25, CD127, CD95 and CD27. All sorted populations exceeded 95% purity. PBMCs were isolated immediately by Lymphoprep density gradient centrifugation and stained directly without culture. To minimize batch effects, samples were stained and sorted in pairs, one healthy donor with one patient per experiment.

This TCR was sampled from a man between 25 and 39 years old with type 1 diabetes. Sequencing input: central memory CD4+ T cells from blood. This receptor chain uses TRBV4-2 and TRBJ2-1; 7 central nucleotides agree with TRBD1. At the DNA level, the sequence is TGTGCCAGCAGCCCGCACAGGGGCACCTACAATGAGCAGTTCTTC. Translated, it gives CASSPHRGTYNEQFF.